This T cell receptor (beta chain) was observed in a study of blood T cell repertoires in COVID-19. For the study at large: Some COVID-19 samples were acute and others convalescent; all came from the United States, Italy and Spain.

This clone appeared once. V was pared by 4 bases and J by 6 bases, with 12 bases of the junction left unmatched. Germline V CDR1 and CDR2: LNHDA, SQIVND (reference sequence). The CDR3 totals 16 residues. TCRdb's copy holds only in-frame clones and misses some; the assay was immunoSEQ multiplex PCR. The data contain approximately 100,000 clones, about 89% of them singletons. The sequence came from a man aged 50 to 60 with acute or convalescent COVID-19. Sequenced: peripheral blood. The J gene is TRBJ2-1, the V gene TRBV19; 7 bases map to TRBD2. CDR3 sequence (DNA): TGTGCCAGTAGTACGGGGGAGGGGATATTGGGCAATGAGCAGTTCTTC. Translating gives CASSTGEGILGNEQFF.